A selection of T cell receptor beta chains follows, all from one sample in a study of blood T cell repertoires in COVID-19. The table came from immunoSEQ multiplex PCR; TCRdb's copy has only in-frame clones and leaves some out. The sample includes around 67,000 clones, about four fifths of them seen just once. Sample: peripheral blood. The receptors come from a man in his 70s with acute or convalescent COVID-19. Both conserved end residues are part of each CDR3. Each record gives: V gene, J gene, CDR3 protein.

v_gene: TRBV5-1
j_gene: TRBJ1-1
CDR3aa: CASSPQGGTEAFF

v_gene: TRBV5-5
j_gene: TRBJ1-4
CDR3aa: CASSLPGLGEKLFF

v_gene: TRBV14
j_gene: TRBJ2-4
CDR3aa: CASSQRGQPLAKNIQYF

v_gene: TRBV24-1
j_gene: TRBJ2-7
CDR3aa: CATSRPKAGSYEQYF

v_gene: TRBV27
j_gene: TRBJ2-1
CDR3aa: CASSLFRTLSGSRDNEQFF

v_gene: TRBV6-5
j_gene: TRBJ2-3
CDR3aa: CASKIVTSTDTQYF

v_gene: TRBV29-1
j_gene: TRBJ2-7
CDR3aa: CSVGGGSYEQYF

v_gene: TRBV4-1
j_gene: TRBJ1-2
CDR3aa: CASSQGDRSYGYTF

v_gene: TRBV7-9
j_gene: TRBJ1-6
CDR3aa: CASSPGSGAGFNNSPLHF

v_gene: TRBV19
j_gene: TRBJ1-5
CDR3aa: CASQGGKRGGNQPQHF

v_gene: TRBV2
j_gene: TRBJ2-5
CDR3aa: CASSVVRGQETQYF

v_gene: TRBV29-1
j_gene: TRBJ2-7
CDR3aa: CSVLSAYEQYF

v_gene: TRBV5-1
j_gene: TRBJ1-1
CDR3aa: CASSLRGAGTEAFF

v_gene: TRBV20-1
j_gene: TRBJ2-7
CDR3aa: CSAFSVYEQYF

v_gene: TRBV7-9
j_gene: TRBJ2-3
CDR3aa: CASRLAGWPDTQYF

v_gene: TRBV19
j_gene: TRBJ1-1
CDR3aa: CASSRGQLNTEAFF

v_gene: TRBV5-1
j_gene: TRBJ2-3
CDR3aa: CASSLDGQGRSTQYF

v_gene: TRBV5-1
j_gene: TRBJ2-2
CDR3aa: CASSRQGNTGELFF

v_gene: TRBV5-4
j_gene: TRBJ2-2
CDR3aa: CASSLSFLGELFF

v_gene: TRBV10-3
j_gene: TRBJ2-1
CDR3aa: CAIGGTGYNEQFF

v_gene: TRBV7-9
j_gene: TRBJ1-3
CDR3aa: CASSLEQSGNTIYF

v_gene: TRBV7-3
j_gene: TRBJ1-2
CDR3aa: CASSPGQGEAGGYTF

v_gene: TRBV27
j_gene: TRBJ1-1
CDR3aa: CASTRRGALSTEAFF

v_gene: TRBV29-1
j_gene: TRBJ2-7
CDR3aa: CSALSSGSSYEQYF

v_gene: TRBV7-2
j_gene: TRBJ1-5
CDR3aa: CASSLGQGVGQPQHF

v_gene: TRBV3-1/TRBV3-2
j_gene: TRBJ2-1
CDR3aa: CASSQEGLAGGPREQFF

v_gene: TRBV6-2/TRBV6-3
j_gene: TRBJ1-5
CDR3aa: CASSPTGYSNQPQHF

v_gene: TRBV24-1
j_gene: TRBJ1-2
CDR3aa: CATSDHSYGYTF

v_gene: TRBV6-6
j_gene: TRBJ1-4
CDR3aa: CASSLGGKLFF

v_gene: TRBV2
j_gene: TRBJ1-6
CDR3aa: CASSEVQGSPLHF

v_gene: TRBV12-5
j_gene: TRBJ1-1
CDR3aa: CASGAPETGNTEAFF

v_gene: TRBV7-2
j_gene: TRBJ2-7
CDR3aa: CASSLFQGSEQYF

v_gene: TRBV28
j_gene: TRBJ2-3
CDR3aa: CASSFPGLARDTQYF

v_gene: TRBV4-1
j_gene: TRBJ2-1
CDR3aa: CASSQRNDRSSYNEQFF

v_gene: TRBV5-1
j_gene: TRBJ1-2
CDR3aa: CASSLDQADLYGYTF

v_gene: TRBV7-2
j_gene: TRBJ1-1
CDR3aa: CASSGGTGMNTEAFF

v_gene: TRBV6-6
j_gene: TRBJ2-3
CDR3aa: CASTLIPTSGRNTQYF

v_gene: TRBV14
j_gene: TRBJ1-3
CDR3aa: CASSQGHGLGNTIYF

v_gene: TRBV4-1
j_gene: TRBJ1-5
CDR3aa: CASSQGLDSNQPQHF

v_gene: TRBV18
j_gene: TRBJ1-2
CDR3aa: CASSPGRGYGYTF

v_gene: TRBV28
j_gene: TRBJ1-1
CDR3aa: CASTNRVNTEAFF

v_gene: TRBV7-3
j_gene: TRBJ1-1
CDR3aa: CASSAHSGNTEAFF

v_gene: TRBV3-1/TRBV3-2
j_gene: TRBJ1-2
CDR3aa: CASSQGRRGYTF

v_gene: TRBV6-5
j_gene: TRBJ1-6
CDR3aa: CASRRWDSPLHF

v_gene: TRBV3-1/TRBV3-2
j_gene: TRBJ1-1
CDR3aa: CASISPGTEAFF

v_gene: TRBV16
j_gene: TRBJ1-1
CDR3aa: CASSQTAQANTEAFF

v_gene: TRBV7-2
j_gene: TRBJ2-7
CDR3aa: CASSLQGSHEQYF

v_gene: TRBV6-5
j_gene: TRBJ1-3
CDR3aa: CASSSRQGVGNTIYF

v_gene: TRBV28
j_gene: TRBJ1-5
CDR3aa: CASIGQGTGQPQHF

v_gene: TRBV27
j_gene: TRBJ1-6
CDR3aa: CASSLRTGPNSPLHF

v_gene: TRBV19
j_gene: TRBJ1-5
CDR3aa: CASSMPGSSGQPQHF